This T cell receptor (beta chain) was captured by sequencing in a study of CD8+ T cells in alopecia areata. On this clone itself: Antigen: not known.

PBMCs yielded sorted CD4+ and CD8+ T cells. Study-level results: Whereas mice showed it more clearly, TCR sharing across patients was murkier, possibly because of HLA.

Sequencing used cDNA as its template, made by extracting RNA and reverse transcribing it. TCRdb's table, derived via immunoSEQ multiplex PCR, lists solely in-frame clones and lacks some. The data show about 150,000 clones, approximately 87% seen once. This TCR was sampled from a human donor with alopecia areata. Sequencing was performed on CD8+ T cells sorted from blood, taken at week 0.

CDR3 bases: TGTGCCAGCAGCCCCTTCGGAATGGGAAGGACTGAAGCTTTCTTT. Translated: CASSPFGMGRTEAFF. The chain uses TRBV7-9 and TRBJ1-1; D is uncertain. V dropped 5 bases and J dropped 5 bases, with 18 bases sitting between them. The CDR3 has 15 residues. Looked up from germline, CDR1 is SEHNR and CDR2 is FQNEAQ (reference sequence).